The TCR beta chain described here comes from a study of blood T cell repertoires in COVID-19. The CDR3 contains 15 residues. Looked up from germline, CDR1 is MNHEY and CDR2 is SVGAGI. The V end lost 5 bases, the J end lost 4 bases, and 17 bases lay between the germline ends. Sequenced by immunoSEQ multiplex PCR; TCRdb stores in-frame clones only, minus some. The table lists around 100,000 clones, roughly 92% of them singletons. The receptor was derived from a woman between 50 and 59 years old with COVID-19, enrolled during active disease. The sample taken for sequencing was peripheral blood. This rearrangement joins TRBV6-5 to TRBJ1-1; possibly TRBD1 for D (5 bases). The CDR3 sequence: CASSRPEDRPTEAFF. CDR3 nucleotides: TGTGCCAGCAGTCGGCCTGAAGACAGACCCACTGAAGCTTTCTTT.